A selection of T cell receptor beta chains follows, all from one sample in a study of blood T cell repertoires in COVID-19. The assay was immunoSEQ multiplex PCR, and TCRdb's table has in-frame clones only and misses some. Among under 250,000 clones listed, 80% to 90% were seen once. The sequenced sample consisted of peripheral blood. The receptors here all came from a woman in her 70s with acute or convalescent COVID-19. Each CDR3 is given with its conserved first and last residue. D genes are given only for firm matches. Clone sizes are given selectively: once, few, many, or a class where the clone is expanded.

. . TRBJ2-3 TRBV15 TGTGCCACCAGCAGAGATCTTCCAGATACGCAGTATTTT CATSRDLPDTQYF
. . TRBJ2-7 TRBV27 TGTGCCAGCAGTTTATTTGCGTCAGGGGAGACCGAGCAGTACTTC CASSLFASGETEQYF
TRBD2 . TRBJ2-2 TRBV5-1 TGCGCCAGCAGCCTCGGGACTAGCGGGGGGATAAACACCGGGGAGCTGTTTTTT CASSLGTSGGINTGELFF
. . TRBJ1-1 TRBV19 TGTGCCAGTAGCTCACTCGGATATACAGGGTCCACTGAAGCTTTCTTT CASSSLGYTGSTEAFF
. . TRBJ2-1 TRBV6-5 TGTGCCAGCTCCCGGGGGACCACCGACAATGAGCAGTTCTTC CASSRGTTDNEQFF
. . TRBJ1-1 TRBV7-2 TGTGCCAGCAGTTTGATAACGACGGGGAACACTGAAGCTTTCTTT CASSLITTGNTEAFF
. . TRBJ2-3 TRBV1 TGCACCAGCAGCCAAGCCGGGACGCGGGGGACCGATACGCAGTATTTT CTSSQAGTRGTDTQYF
TRBD1 . TRBJ1-5 TRBV28 TGTGCCAGCAGTTTGGTTGACAGGGCCCCGGAACAGCCCCAGCATTTT CASSLVDRAPEQPQHF
TRBD1 . TRBJ2-2 TRBV6-6 TGTGCCAGCGGAAGACAGGGGCGCACCGGGGAGCTGTTTTTT CASGRQGRTGELFF
. . TRBJ2-3 TRBV12-3/TRBV12-4 TGTGCCACCCTTGCAGGAACAGATACGCAGTATTTT CATLAGTDTQYF
. once TRBJ1-6 TRBV5-4 TGTGCCAGCAGCTTGCCGGAGTCACCCCTCCACTTT CASSLPESPLHF
. . TRBJ1-1 TRBV12-5 TGTGCTAGTGGTCTCAACACTGAAGCTTTCTTT CASGLNTEAFF
. once TRBJ2-7 TRBV6-5 TGTGCCAGCAGTTACGGAAGGGGATCTAGCGAGCAGTACTTC CASSYGRGSSEQYF
TRBD1 . TRBJ2-3 TRBV7-8 TGTGCCAGCAGGGGAAGACAGGGTACTGCAGATACGCAGTATTTT CASRGRQGTADTQYF
. . TRBJ1-5 TRBV6-5 TGTGCCAGCAGTTACTCGCGGCGGAGCAGCAATCAGCCCCAGCATTTT CASSYSRRSSNQPQHF
. . TRBJ1-1 TRBV5-1 TGCGCCAGCAGCTTGGTGTCAGGTGAAGCTTTCTTT CASSLVSGEAFF
TRBD1 . TRBJ1-5 TRBV28 TGTGCCAGCAGGAGGACAGGTGATTATCAGCCCCAGCATTTT CASRRTGDYQPQHF
. . TRBJ1-2 TRBV6-5 TGTGCCAGCAGTTATCTCGGGGTTTCTGACTATGGCTACACCTTC CASSYLGVSDYGYTF
TRBD1 few TRBJ2-2 TRBV27 TGTGCCAGCAGGAGGACCGGGACAGGGGCGAACACCGGGGAGCTGTTTTTT CASRRTGTGANTGELFF
TRBD1 . TRBJ1-6 TRBV6-5 TGTGCCAGCAGGGCCGGGACAGGATCTTCACCCCTCCACTTT CASRAGTGSSPLHF
. . TRBJ1-6 TRBV30 TGTGCCTGGAGTGTATTCGGGGGAGGTAGGAATTCACCCCTCCACTTT CAWSVFGGGRNSPLHF
. . TRBJ2-3 TRBV5-6 TGTGCCAGCAGCTTGTCTGACTTAACAGATACGCAGTATTTT CASSLSDLTDTQYF
TRBD1 . TRBJ1-1 TRBV7-9 TGTGCCAGCAGCCTGGACAGGGCTTGGGTAAACACTGAAGCTTTCTTT CASSLDRAWVNTEAFF
. . TRBJ2-1 TRBV11-2 TGTGCCAGCAGCTTAGCACAGGGCTCCTACAATGAGCAGTTCTTC CASSLAQGSYNEQFF
. . TRBJ2-2 TRBV28 TGTGCCAGCAGTCGGACAGACACCGGGGAGCTGTTTTTT CASSRTDTGELFF
. once TRBJ1-6 TRBV9 TGTGCCAGCAGCGAGAGAGGAAGCTCCTATAATTCACCCCTCCACTTT CASSERGSSYNSPLHF
. . TRBJ1-2 TRBV6-1 TGTGCCAGCAGTGACAGCTATGGCTACACCTTC CASSDSYGYTF
. . TRBJ1-2 TRBV7-2 TGTGCCAGCAGCTTAGACATCCCAAGGGGGGGCTATGGCTACACCTTC CASSLDIPRGGYGYTF
TRBD1 . TRBJ2-5 TRBV11-2 TGTGCCAGCAGCTTAGGATGGGCGCAGGGGACAGCCCAAGAGACCCAGTACTTC CASSLGWAQGTAQETQYF
TRBD1 . TRBJ2-6 TRBV19 TGTGCCAGTAGTATTCGACAGGGGGCCTACTCTGGGGCCAACGTCCTGACTTTC CASSIRQGAYSGANVLTF
. . TRBJ2-7 TRBV5-1 TGCGCCAGCAGCCCGAGGCAGGGGTACGAGCAGTACTTC CASSPRQGYEQYF
. . TRBJ1-2 TRBV28 TGTGCCAGCAGTTTCGGCGCGGGCAACTATGGCTACACCTTC CASSFGAGNYGYTF
. . TRBJ2-2 TRBV19 TGTGCCAGTAGTAGCCGGGGGTTGCAGGGCATCTACACCGGGGAGCTGTTTTTT CASSSRGLQGIYTGELFF
. . TRBJ2-3 TRBV18 TGTGCCAGCTCACCGGAGGGACAGAAGAAGGATACGCAGTATTTT CASSPEGQKKDTQYF
. medium-sized TRBJ1-3 TRBV6-2/TRBV6-3 TGTGCCAGCAGCATATACGGGAGCTCTGGAAACACCATATATTTT CASSIYGSSGNTIYF
TRBD1 . TRBJ2-7 TRBV28 TGTGCCAGCAGTTCCTCACCGGGACAGGGAGGGAAGCAGTACTTC CASSSSPGQGGKQYF
TRBD2 . TRBJ2-7 TRBV5-5 TGTGCCAGCAGCTTGGACGGACTAGCGGGGTTCGAGCAGTACTTC CASSLDGLAGFEQYF